A few counts support the clone carrying this T cell receptor (beta chain). These data are taken from a study of blood T cell repertoires in COVID-19. Across the whole study: COVID-19 samples collected from the United States, Italy and Spain covered acute and convalescent phases.

The CDR3 covers 15 residues. Germline trimming cut 5 bases from V and 2 bases from J; bases unmatched to any gene: 7. Germline CDR1 is SEHNR and CDR2 is FQNEAQ (reference sequence). While infection was still active, Seattle patients were enrolled and then followed longitudinally. Profiled with immunoSEQ multiplex PCR; TCRdb holds only in-frame clones, not every one. The sample has about 200,000 clones; 85% are singletons. The sample was peripheral blood. The rearrangement links TRBV7-9 to TRBJ2-3; 7 bases match TRBD2. This clonotype was obtained from a woman in her 70s with COVID-19, enrolled during active disease. The CDR3 protein is CASSIPSGNTDTQYF. The CDR3 bases are TGTGCCAGCAGCATACCTAGCGGAAACACAGATACGCAGTATTTT. Filled out from reference TRBV7-9 and TRBJ2-3, the complete variable domain reads DTGVSQNPRHKITKRGQNVTFRCDPISEHNRLYWYRQTLGQGPEFLTYFQNEAQLEKSRLLSDRFSAERPKGSFSTLEIQRTEQGDSAMYLCASSIPSGNTDTQYFGPGTRLTVL.